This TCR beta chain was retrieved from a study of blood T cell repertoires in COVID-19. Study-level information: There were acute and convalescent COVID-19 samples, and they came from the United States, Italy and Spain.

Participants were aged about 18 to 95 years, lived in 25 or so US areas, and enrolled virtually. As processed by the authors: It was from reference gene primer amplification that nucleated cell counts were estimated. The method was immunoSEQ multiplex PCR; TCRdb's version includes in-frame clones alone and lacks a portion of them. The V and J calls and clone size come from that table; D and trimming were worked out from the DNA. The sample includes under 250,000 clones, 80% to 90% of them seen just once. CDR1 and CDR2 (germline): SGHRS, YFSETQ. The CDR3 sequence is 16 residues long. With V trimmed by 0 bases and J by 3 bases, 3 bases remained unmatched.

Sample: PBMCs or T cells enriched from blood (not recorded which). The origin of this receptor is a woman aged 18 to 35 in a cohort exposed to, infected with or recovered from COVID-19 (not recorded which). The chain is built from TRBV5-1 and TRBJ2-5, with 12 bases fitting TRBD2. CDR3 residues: CASSLAPSGGEETQYF. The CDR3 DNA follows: TGCGCCAGCAGCTTGGCGCCTAGCGGGGGGGAAGAGACCCAGTACTTC.